This T cell receptor beta chain originates from a study of shared clonotypes between healthy human individuals (dated by TCRdb to 2019 to 2021). Notes on the research overall: The cohort comprised a couple of women and a few men aged 18 to 49 years. Different laboratories and diverse techniques were used to prepare libraries and sequence TCR repertoires, to increase sequencing depth and limit assay-specific biases. For each donor, CD4 naive and CD4 memory were each run on three plates, CD8 naive on two plates, and CD8 memory on one plate. Each donor's leukapheresis produced roughly between roughly 0.94 and 9.5 billion PBMCs. To estimate repertoire size and how much clonotypes are shared between individuals, the study performed deep sequencing of blood TCR repertoires from 4 to 6 healthy adults. Beyond this particular receptor, the publication reports: Estimated clonotype richness was generally larger for naive than for memory subsets. Based on pairwise subsampling, the degree of clonotype sharing among donors was expected to be affected by sequencing depth. When a handful of donors were compared, the shared fraction of clonotypes was about 5% for naive CD4, around 3.6% for naive CD8, more than 2% for memory CD4, and 0.4% for memory CD8. Clonotypes shared by all four sorted-subset donors showed higher generation probabilities than non-shared clonotypes. Incomplete sequencing was indicated by rarefaction of sorted-subset datasets, despite the large sequencing depth. The genetic and exposure-history diversity represented was limited by the small number of donors. Sampling was limited to blood, and TCR repertoires in tissue likely differ from TCR repertoires in blood.

Using the deep immunoSEQ assay, TCR CDR3 regions were amplified from genomic DNA by multiplex PCR. For each cell subset, the extracted genomic DNA was distributed evenly across all wells of several immunoSEQ 96-well plates, and each plate served as one replicate. For sorted subsets, each replicate PCR was loaded with about 0.2 ug genomic DNA, equivalent to 30,000 or so T cell genomes. Purified libraries were measured with a Qubit 3.0 fluorometer, size-checked on a Bioanalyzer 2100, and measured again with the KAPA Library Quantification kit. Every immunoSEQ 96-well plate was sequenced on a separate single-read 150-cycle Illumina NextSeq 550 flow cell. Concerning the study's data processing: The immunoSEQ output contained only junctional sequences without quality scores, so filtering could not match that applied to full-length reads. To assign V/J genes and CDR3, sequences were annotated against IMGT germline references using PyIR, a Python wrapper for IgBLAST v1.9. Reads were filtered out if the reads had weak V/J assignments (E-value above 1e-6), no CDR3, stop codons, out-of-frame junctions, or ambiguous translated residues. V3J clonotypes were defined as sequences sharing the same inferred V gene, J gene, and CDR3 amino acid sequence. Percentage overlap between repertoires was calculated by dividing the number of shared unique clonotypes by the size of the smaller repertoire. RTK rarefaction, the Chao1 estimator, and Recon v2.1 estimates of unobserved clonotypes were used to assess repertoire richness. For all TCRbeta clonotypes obtained by the gDNA method from a few donors, generation probabilities were computed with OLGA. In its TCRdb copy, this immuneACCESS table keeps in-frame sequences only and misses some clones. Where compared with another copy, unresolved V genes explain less than half of these, and the others have no known cause. V and J calls and clone size are copied from that table; D and trimming were computed from the DNA. In this sample the table shows 2 million to 2.5 million clones, about 94% of which occur a single time. The top ten clonotypes cover roughly 0.13% of the sample.

The donors were healthy, HIV-negative adults who had no recently reported acute infections or vaccinations. Every donor was a Caucasian adult living in Nashville, Tennessee, USA. CD4+ T cells were enriched through magnetic negative selection, after which naive cells were positively selected on CD45RA and the remaining negative fraction served as the memory subset. Blood was obtained by leukapheresis, after which PBMCs were separated by Ficoll-Histopaque density gradient centrifugation and cryopreserved in liquid nitrogen vapor phase. Analytical flow cytometry was used to check the purity and quantity of every magnetically sorted T cell population. Genomic DNA was isolated from every sorted fraction and measured by UV absorbance on a Nanodrop 2000c. This clone was detected only once. The specificity of this receptor is unknown. Base qualities are missing; no much larger clone stands one base away.

Its CDR3 holds 14 amino acids, cysteine through phenylalanine. Just the 42-base CDR3 DNA is kept, in frame starting at base 1. CDR1 and CDR2 are drawn from the germline V gene: MNHNS, SASEGT. The V and J ends are trimmed by 7 bases and 4 bases, leaving 15 bases between them. The sequence was collected from a man between 18 and 35 years old in good health. The V gene is TRBV6-1 and the J gene is TRBJ2-3; the D element might be TRBD1 or TRBD2, as each aligns at 7 bases. Source material: naive CD4+ T cells sorted from blood. Read against the paper, the sample's cell subset or site label means: CD45RA+ positively selected. The nucleotides are TGTGCCAGCACAGGGGGGGACCGATCAGATACGCAGTATTTT. It is translated as CASTGGDRSDTQYF.